The T cell receptor (beta chain) under discussion was sequenced for a study of blood T cell repertoires in COVID-19. At the level of the study: The samples span acute and convalescent COVID-19 from the United States, Italy and Spain. The analysed material was cDNA or gDNA that came from T cells, B-cell-depleted T cells, or PBMCs.

The sample holds one count of this clone. The CDR3 runs 14 residues. V gave up 7 bases and J gave up 5 bases; unmatched junction bases: 6. The germline CDR1 and CDR2 sequences are MDHEN and SYDVKM. Only in-frame clones appear in the TCRdb table, and some are missing; sequencing was by immunoSEQ multiplex PCR. The table includes fewer than 300,000 clones, about 89% detected once. The sequenced sample was peripheral blood. This TCR came from a young man with acute or convalescent COVID-19. J is TRBJ1-4 and V is TRBV28; 8 bases map to TRBD1. The CDR3 is CASKGDRKNEKLFF. DNA of the CDR3: TGTGCCAGCAAAGGGGACAGGAAGAATGAAAAACTGTTTTTT.